The 19 T cell receptor beta chains in this list originate from one sample, sequenced in a study of blood T cell repertoires in COVID-19. Assay used: immunoSEQ multiplex PCR; TCRdb lists only in-frame clones, some missing. Found here are 150,000 to 200,000 clones, roughly 84% of them singletons; the top ten hold 1% to 1.5%. The sequenced sample was PBMCs or T cells enriched from blood (not recorded which). The receptors here all came from a human donor with acute COVID-19. The donor label of this sample is uncertain.

CDR3: CASSLIAGLAGGPRHEQFF. CDR3 DNA: TGTGCCAGCAGCTTAATCGCTGGACTAGCGGGGGGGCCTCGGCATGAGCAGTTCTTC. This chain joins TRBV7-3 and TRBJ2-1, with 15 nucleotides matching TRBD2. Germline CDR1 and CDR2: SGHTA and FQGTGA. V shed 1 base, J shed 8 bases, and the junction held 12 bases outside the gene matches. This CDR3 is built from 19 residues.

The table lists this clone with a few counts. The chain recombines TRBV28 with TRBJ1-2; the match to TRBD1 covers 9 bases. CDR1 and CDR2 (germline): MDHEN, SYDVKM. V lost 6 bases to trimming and J lost 5 bases; unmatched junction nucleotides: 4. This CDR3 region has 13 residues. The CDR3 loop is CASSTGTGYGYTF. CDR3 bases: TGTGCCAGCAGCACCGGGACAGGGTATGGCTACACCTTC.

The CDR3 here is CASNPAGNQPQHF. Written as DNA, the CDR3 is TGTGCCAGCAATCCGGCAGGAAATCAGCCCCAGCATTTT. This rearrangement joins TRBV19 to TRBJ1-5; D not certain. The CDR3 totals 13 residues. Trimming took 9 bases from V and 4 from J, leaving 13 bases between them. CDR1 and CDR2 (germline): LNHDA, SQIVND (reference sequence).

The chain recombines TRBV28 with TRBJ2-4, with D perhaps TRBD1 (6 bases). Germline V CDR1 and CDR2: MDHEN, SYDVKM. V was trimmed by 5 bases and J by 0 bases, leaving 20 bases between them. The CDR3 length is 18 residues. CDR3 sequence reads: CASSASFLRDTAKNIQYF. CDR3 nucleotides: TGTGCCAGCAGTGCCTCATTCCTCCGGGACACAGCCAAAAACATTCAGTACTTC.

CDR3 bases: TGTGCCAGCAGCTCTGGGGGGGGAAAGGCCACTGAAGCTTTCTTT. Translation gives CASSSGGGKATEAFF. The rearrangement joins TRBV11-1 to TRBJ1-1, with D tentatively TRBD1 (5 bases). Germline V gives CDR1 SGHAT, CDR2 FQDESV (reference sequence). With 4 bases removed from V and 4 bases from J, the gap between germline ends came to 16 bases. The CDR3 extends over 15 amino acids.

This rearrangement joins TRBV6-2 or TRBV6-3 to TRBJ2-1; possibly TRBD2 for D (5 bases). Looked up from germline, CDR1 is MNHEY and CDR2 is SVGEGT. The CDR3 has 12 residues. The V and J ends lost 5 bases and 11 bases respectively, with 13 bases between them. CDR3 residues: CASSKASRKQFF. In nucleotides, the CDR3 is TGTGCCAGCAGTAAGGCTAGCCGTAAGCAGTTCTTC.

This chain links TRBV24-1 with TRBJ1-4, with 9 bases aligning to TRBD1. The trim removed 4 bases at V and 6 bases at J, leaving 5 bases unmatched. The V gene's germline CDR1 is KGHDR and CDR2 SFDVKD. This CDR3 has 15 residues. CDR3: CATSESGTGHEKLFF. The CDR3 nucleotides read TGTGCCACCAGTGAATCCGGGACAGGGCATGAAAAACTGTTTTTT.

The chain employs TRBV5-1 and TRBJ1-1; 7 nucleotides align to TRBD1. After removal of 4 bases from V and 1 base from J, the junction contained 7 bases not matched to a gene. Germline values: CDR1 SGHRS, CDR2 YFSETQ. The CDR3 is 15 amino acids. The CDR3: CASSLTGATNTEAFF. CDR3 DNA sequence: TGCGCCAGCAGCCTTACAGGGGCTACGAACACTGAAGCTTTCTTT.

The rearrangement joins TRBV5-4 to TRBJ2-3; possibly TRBD1 for D (6 bases). The CDR3 has 13 residues. CDR1 SGHNT and CDR2 YYREEE come from the germline V gene (reference sequence). Trimming took 4 bases from V and 3 from J, leaving 9 bases between them. As DNA, the CDR3 is TGTGCCAGCAGCCCAACAGGGACAGATACGCAGTATTTT. It is translated as CASSPTGTDTQYF.

V and J are TRBV18 and TRBJ2-7, with 11 bases identical to TRBD1. Germline values: CDR1 KGHSH, CDR2 LQKENI. After removal of 6 bases from V and 4 bases from J, the junction contained 5 bases not matched to a gene. The CDR3 covers 14 residues. Here the CDR3 DNA reads TGTGCCAGCTCCCCGGGACAGGGGGATTACGAGCAGTACTTC. Protein product: CASSPGQGDYEQYF.

This chain joins TRBV6-5 and TRBJ2-7; tentatively, D is TRBD1 (6 bases). The CDR3 is 16 amino acids. The germline gives CDR1 MNHEY, CDR2 SVGAGI. The V end lost 0 bases, the J end lost 0 bases, and 12 bases lay between the germline ends. The CDR3 nucleotides are TGTGCCAGCAGTTACTCCGACAGGCGAAGCTCCTACGAGCAGTACTTC. It translates to CASSYSDRRSSYEQYF.

The chain carries TRBV12-3 or TRBV12-4 and TRBJ2-7; possible D gene TRBD1, 6 bases. Trimming left V 5 bases short and J 0 bases short, with 8 bases between. CDR3 size: 13 residues. CDR3 protein: CASSDRNSYEQYF. CDR3 DNA: TGTGCCAGCAGTGACAGGAACTCCTACGAGCAGTACTTC.

This chain links TRBV5-4 with TRBJ1-1; the D is unclear. The CDR3 runs to 13 residues. Per germline, CDR1 SGHNT and CDR2 YYREEE (reference sequence). V was trimmed by 1 base and J by 2 bases, leaving 6 bases between them. In DNA form, the CDR3 reads TGTGCCAGCAGCTTGAAGACAAACACTGAAGCTTTCTTT. Translated, it gives CASSLKTNTEAFF.

In this sample, this clone turned up once. This chain joins TRBV6-2 or TRBV6-3 and TRBJ2-5; perhaps TRBD2 as D (6 bases). There are 14 residues in the CDR3. Looked up from germline, CDR1 is MNHEY and CDR2 is SVGEGT. V was cut by 2 bases and J by 1 base, with 8 bases left in between. The CDR3 loop is CASSYGGAQETQYF. The DNA of the CDR3 is TGTGCCAGCAGTTACGGCGGGGCCCAAGAGACCCAGTACTTC.

This chain connects TRBV6-2 or TRBV6-3 to TRBJ2-1; tentative D call: TRBD1 (6 bases). Germline CDR1 MNHEY, CDR2 SVGEGT. Deletions cut 4 bases from V and 2 bases from J, with 15 bases between. The CDR3 sequence is 16 residues long. CDR3 region: CASSLGQLGTYNEQFF. The CDR3 coding sequence is TGTGCCAGCAGTTTAGGACAGTTAGGCACCTACAATGAGCAGTTCTTC.

CDR3 amino acids: CASSTRPGLAGSTKNIQYF. CDR3 sequence (DNA): TGTGCCAGTAGTACCCGACCGGGACTAGCGGGGTCAACCAAAAACATTCAGTACTTC. The chain combines TRBV19 with TRBJ2-4; 13 nucleotides line up with TRBD2. Trimming cost V 4 bases and J 2 bases; bases outside gene matches: 11. The CDR3 covers 19 residues. From germline, CDR1 is LNHDA and CDR2 SQIVND (reference sequence).

V is TRBV7-8 and J is TRBJ2-5; 7 bases agree with TRBD1. V was pared by 3 bases and J by 4 bases, with 5 bases of the junction left unmatched. There are 14 residues in the CDR3. The germline CDR1 and CDR2 sequences are SGHVS and FQNEAQ. CDR3 sequence (DNA): TGTGCCAGCAGCTTGAGGGGGCTCTTAGAGACCCAGTACTTC. Its protein product is CASSLRGLLETQYF.

The chain carries TRBV7-6 and TRBJ1-2, with 8 bases that match TRBD1. Germline assignment: CDR1 SGHVS and CDR2 FNYEAQ. The V segment lost 5 bases and the J segment 0 bases; nucleotides outside the gene matches: 14. This CDR3 is 18 amino acids long. The CDR3 DNA sequence: TGTGCCAGCAGCCTAAGGCCGGGACAGGATCCAGCTAACTATGGCTACACCTTC. Translating it yields CASSLRPGQDPANYGYTF.

The genes are TRBV4-3 and TRBJ1-1; possibly TRBD1 for D (5 bases). Germline CDR1 LGHNA, CDR2 YSLEER. The CDR3 is made up of 16 amino acids. V lost 0 bases and J lost 4, with 15 bases in between. DNA for the CDR3: TGCGCCAGCAGCCAAGATTGGACGGGGGGGGGCACTGAAGCTTTCTTT. Protein: CASSQDWTGGGTEAFF.